These 15 T cell receptor beta chains share one sample of origin, sequenced in a study of T cells in Graves' hyperthyroidism and ophthalmopathy. RNA transcripts provided the source from which TCR beta CDR3 regions were amplified. During a first-round RT-PCR of the TCR CDR3, the HTBI primer set was used. TCRdb processed the multiplex PCR reads anew with MiXCR; each CDR3 protein has one entry. The data hold some 570,000 distinct CDR3 sequences, with around 14% observed a single time. Sequencing was done on a sample of blood. These receptors all come from a woman between 18 and 29 years old with Graves' ophthalmopathy.

This clonotype appeared a few times. The chain carries TRBV6-2 or TRBV6-3 and TRBJ2-4; 10 bases map to TRBD2. Trimming at V came to 5 bases and at J to 5 bases, leaving 3 bases not matched to a gene. The CDR3 length is 14 residues. CDR1 and CDR2 from the germline V gene are MNHEY and SVGEGT. In nucleotides, the CDR3 is TGTGCCAGCAGTGCAGGACTAGCGGAAAACATTCAGTACTTC. Translating gives CASSAGLAENIQYF.

This clonotype was seen ten or more times. V is TRBV20-1 and J is TRBJ1-5, with 9 bases that match TRBD1. With V trimmed by 6 bases and J by 6 bases, 6 bases remained unmatched. The germline gives CDR1 DFQATT, CDR2 SNEGSKA (reference sequence). This CDR3 is built from 13 residues. The CDR3 sequence is CSAGGTGSQPQHF. The CDR3 DNA is TGCAGTGCAGGAGGGACAGGGAGTCAGCCCCAGCATTTT.

This rearrangement joins TRBV18 to TRBJ2-2, with D possibly called TRBD1 or TRBD2 (6 bases each). Germline lookup yields CDR1 KGHSH and CDR2 LQKENI. The length of the CDR3 is 16 residues. Trimming shortened V by 2 bases and J by 4 bases, and 14 bases separated the two germline ends. CDR3 loop: CASSPSGAPGTGELFF. CDR3 in DNA: TGTGCCAGCTCACCATCGGGGGCCCCGGGCACCGGGGAGCTGTTTTTT.

Comments on this clonotype: This clone may be a read error of a much larger clone one base away. V and J are TRBV20-1 and TRBJ1-1; D is uncertain. The CDR3 consists of 12 residues. CDR1 and CDR2 (germline): DFQATT, SNEGSKA (reference sequence). The CDR3 spells CGVRPGNTEAFF. The CDR3 nucleotides read TGCGGTGTTAGACCTGGGAACACTGAAGCTTTCTTT.

This clonotype was counted only a few times. V usage is TRBV5-8 and J usage is TRBJ2-5; 7 bases agree with TRBD1. Germline trimming cut 1 base from V and 5 bases from J; bases unmatched to any gene: 5. Germline lookup yields CDR1 SGHTS and CDR2 YDEGEE. The CDR3 is 14 residues long. CDR3 amino acids: CASSLRQGRETQYF. The CDR3 nucleotides read TGTGCCAGCAGCTTGCGACAGGGACGGGAGACCCAGTACTTC.

There are many counts of this clonotype. The J gene is TRBJ2-3, the V gene TRBV29-1, with D maybe TRBD1 (6 bases). This CDR3 comprises 14 residues. Trimming stripped 4 bases from V and 5 bases from J, with 16 bases between. The germline V gene has CDR1 SQVTM and CDR2 ANQGSEA. DNA of the CDR3: TGCAGCGTTGCTAAGCCCGACAGGAAAGATACGCAGTATTTT. Its translation is CSVAKPDRKDTQYF.

In its sample, this clonotype was seen many times. V is TRBV27 and J is TRBJ1-1; 7 nucleotides align to TRBD1. V shed 5 bases, J shed 4 bases, and the junction held 7 bases outside the gene matches. The CDR3 has 14 residues. Germline V lookup: CDR1 MNHEY, CDR2 SMNVEV (reference sequence). The CDR3, as DNA: TGTGCCAGCAGTATGACAGGGCAATCCACTGAAGCTTTCTTT. It specifies CASSMTGQSTEAFF.

DNA of the CDR3: TGTGCCAGCAGTTTAGAGGGGGACAATGGCTACACCTTC. Amino acid sequence: CASSLEGDNGYTF. The chain carries TRBV6-5 and TRBJ1-2; perhaps TRBD1 as D (6 bases). The CDR3 is made up of 13 amino acids. Trimming took 4 bases from V and 6 from J, leaving 12 bases between them. Germline CDR1 reads MNHEY; CDR2 reads SVGAGI.

This clonotype was detected ten times or more. The genes are TRBV6-2 or TRBV6-3 and TRBJ1-1, with 7 positions matching TRBD1. Germline CDR1 reads MNHEY; CDR2 reads SVGEGT. The CDR3 has 15 amino acids. V was pared by 0 bases and J by 3 bases, with 4 bases of the junction left unmatched. The CDR3 DNA sequence: TGTGCCAGCAGTTACTCTGGACAGGACTACACTGAAGCTTTCTTT. This translates into CASSYSGQDYTEAFF.

The V gene is TRBV29-1, the J gene TRBJ2-7; tentatively, D is TRBD1 or TRBD2 (5 bases each). CDR1 SQVTM and CDR2 ANQGSEA come from the germline V gene. This CDR3 is built from 15 residues. V lost 1 base and J 0 bases, leaving 13 bases between the germline ends. This chain's CDR3 is CSVEAPWGSSYEQYF. CDR3 coding DNA: TGCAGCGTTGAAGCCCCTTGGGGGAGCTCCTACGAGCAGTACTTC.

This clonotype was observed a few times. V usage is TRBV10-2 and J usage is TRBJ1-6, with 7 bases lining up with TRBD1. Germline CDR1 reads WSHSY; CDR2 reads SAAADI. V trimming: 2 bases; J trimming: 7 bases; junction bases outside the gene matches: 5. This CDR3 has 15 amino acids. CDR3 in amino acids: CASSEGTGANSPLHF. The CDR3 DNA is TGCGCCAGCAGTGAGGGAACAGGGGCGAATTCACCCCTCCACTTT.

This clonotype was found many times. The chain couples TRBV2 to TRBJ2-7; 10 nucleotides match TRBD2. Germline loops: CDR1 SNHLY, CDR2 FYNNEI. This CDR3 comprises 14 residues. V was clipped by 6 bases and J by 3 bases; unmatched bases: 5. The CDR3 DNA reads as TGTGCCAGCAGAACCGGGACTAGCGACTACGAGCAGTACTTC. Amino acid sequence: CASRTGTSDYEQYF.

This clonotype showed up many times. V and J are TRBV12-3 or TRBV12-4 and TRBJ2-1; 9 bases are shared with TRBD2. The ends lost 2 bases at V and 4 bases at J; junction bases unmatched: 6. The CDR3 has 16 amino acids. In DNA, the CDR3 is TGTGCCAGCAGTTTACTAAGACTAGCGGAGTACAATGAGCAGTTCTTC. Translated, it gives CASSLLRLAEYNEQFF.

In its sample, this clonotype was seen a few times. V and J are TRBV2 and TRBJ1-4, with TRBD1 identical over 7 bases. V was pared by 5 bases and J by 7 bases, with 7 bases of the junction left unmatched. Germline V CDR1 and CDR2: SNHLY, FYNNEI. The CDR3 runs to 14 residues. CDR3 nucleotides: TGTGCCAGCAGTCCGACAGGGTCTAGTGAAAAACTGTTTTTT. Translation: CASSPTGSSEKLFF. The whole variable domain, remainder taken from reference TRBV2 and TRBJ1-4, is EPEVTQTPSHQVTQMGQEVILRCVPISNHLYFYWYRQILGQKVEFLVSFYNNEISEKSEIFDDQFSVERPDGSNFTLKIRSTKLEDSAMYFCASSPTGSSEKLFFGSGTQLSVL.

Ten or more counts support this clonotype. The chain uses TRBV20-1 and TRBJ2-3; no definite D call. Germline lookup yields CDR1 DFQATT and CDR2 SNEGSKA (reference sequence). The V end was cut by 2 bases, the J end by 3 bases, with 3 bases between. The CDR3 loop spans 11 amino acids. CDR3 nucleotides: TGCAGTGCTAGACAAACAGATACGCAGTATTTT. It specifies CSARQTDTQYF.